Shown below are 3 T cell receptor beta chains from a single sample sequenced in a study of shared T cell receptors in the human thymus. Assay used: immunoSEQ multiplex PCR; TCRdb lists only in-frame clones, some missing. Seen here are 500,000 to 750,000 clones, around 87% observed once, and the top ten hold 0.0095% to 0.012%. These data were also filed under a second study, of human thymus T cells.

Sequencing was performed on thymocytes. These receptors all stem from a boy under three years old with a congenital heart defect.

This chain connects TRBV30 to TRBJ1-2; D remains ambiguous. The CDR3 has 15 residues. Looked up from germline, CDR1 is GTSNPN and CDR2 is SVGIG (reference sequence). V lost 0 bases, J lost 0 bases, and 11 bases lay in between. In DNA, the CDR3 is TGTGCCTGGAGTGTCTTCCGGGAAACTAACTATGGCTACACCTTC. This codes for CAWSVFRETNYGYTF.

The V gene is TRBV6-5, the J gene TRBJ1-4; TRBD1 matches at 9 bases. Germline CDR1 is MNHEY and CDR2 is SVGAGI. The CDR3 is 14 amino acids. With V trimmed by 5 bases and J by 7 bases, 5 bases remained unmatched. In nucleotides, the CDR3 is TGTGCCAGCAGTGTGGGACAGGGCTGTGAAAAACTGTTTTTT. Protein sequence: CASSVGQGCEKLFF.

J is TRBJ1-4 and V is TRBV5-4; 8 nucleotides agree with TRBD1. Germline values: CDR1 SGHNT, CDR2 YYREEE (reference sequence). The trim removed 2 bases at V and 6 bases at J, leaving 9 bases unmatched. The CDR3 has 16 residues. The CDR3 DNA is TGTGCCAGCAGCTTCTCCCAGACAGGGGAGGATGAAAAACTGTTTTTT. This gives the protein CASSFSQTGEDEKLFF.